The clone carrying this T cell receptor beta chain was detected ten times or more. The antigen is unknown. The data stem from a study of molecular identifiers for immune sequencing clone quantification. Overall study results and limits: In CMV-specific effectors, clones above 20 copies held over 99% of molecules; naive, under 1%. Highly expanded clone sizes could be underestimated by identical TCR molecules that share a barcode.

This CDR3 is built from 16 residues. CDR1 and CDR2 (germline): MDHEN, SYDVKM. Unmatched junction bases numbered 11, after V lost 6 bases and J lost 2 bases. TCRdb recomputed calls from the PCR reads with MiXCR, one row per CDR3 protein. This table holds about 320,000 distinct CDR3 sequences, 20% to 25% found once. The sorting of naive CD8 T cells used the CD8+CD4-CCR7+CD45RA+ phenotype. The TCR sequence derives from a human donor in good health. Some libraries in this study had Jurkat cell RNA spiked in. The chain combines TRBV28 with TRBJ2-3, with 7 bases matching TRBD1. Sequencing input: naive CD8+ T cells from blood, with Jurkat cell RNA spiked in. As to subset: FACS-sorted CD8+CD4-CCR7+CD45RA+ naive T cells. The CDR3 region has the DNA TGTGCCAGCAGGTCGAGACAGGGCGATCCCACAGATACGCAGTATTTT. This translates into CASRSRQGDPTDTQYF.